This TCR beta chain was found in a study of cytomegalovirus exposure and HLA in healthy donors. Overall study results and limits: In a later analysis, specific HLA alleles were associated with approximately 17,000 TCR beta sequences at a 0.05 false discovery rate. A later look showed TCR association rates differing by HLA locus, highest for DRB1 and lowest for HLA-C. Most likely, a cluster of highly shared sequence variants arose as a sequencing artifact.

Vbeta (60) and Jbeta (13) primers were used in the PCR. Repertoires were generated with immunoSEQ multiplex PCR, while TCRdb's copy carries only in-frame clones and drops some. The sample consists of approximately 220,000 clones, around 76% of them appearing once. About this clone itself: What it binds is not known.

Germline lookup yields CDR1 SQVTM and CDR2 ANQGSEA. The CDR3 is 13 amino acids. The V gene lost 2 bases and the J gene lost 10 bases, with 17 bases spanning the gap. The chain carries TRBV29-1 and TRBJ1-1; D might be TRBD1 (6 bases). Sequencing input: PBMCs. This clonotype originated in a man aged 35 to 55 in good health and CMV-seropositive. CDR3 sequence: CSVETDSTKVAFF. As DNA, the CDR3 is TGCAGCGTTGAAACGGACAGTACAAAGGTAGCTTTCTTT.